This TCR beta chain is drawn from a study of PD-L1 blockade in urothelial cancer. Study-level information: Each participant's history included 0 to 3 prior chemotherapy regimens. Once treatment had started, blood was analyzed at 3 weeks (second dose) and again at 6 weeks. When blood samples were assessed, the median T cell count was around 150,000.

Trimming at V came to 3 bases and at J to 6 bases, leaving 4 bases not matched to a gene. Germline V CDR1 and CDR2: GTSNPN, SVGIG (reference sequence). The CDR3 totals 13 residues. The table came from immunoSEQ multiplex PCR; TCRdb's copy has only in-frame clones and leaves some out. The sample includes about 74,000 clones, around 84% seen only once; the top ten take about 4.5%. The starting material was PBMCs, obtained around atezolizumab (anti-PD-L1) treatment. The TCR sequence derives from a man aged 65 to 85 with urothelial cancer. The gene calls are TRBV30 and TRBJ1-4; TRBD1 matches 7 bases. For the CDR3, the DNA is TGTGCCTGGAGGAACGACAGGGATGAAAAACTGTTTTTT. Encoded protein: CAWRNDRDEKLFF.